This T cell receptor beta chain is drawn from a study of cytomegalovirus exposure and HLA in healthy donors (TCRdb year 2017). In the study overall: The 670 or so repertoires of the first cohort and the 110 or so validation repertoires were produced on the same platform, according to a later analysis. The study was designed to test whether signatures of past pathogen exposure could be identified by cataloging public T cell receptors. A separate validation cohort of approximately 130 different subjects was used in addition to the roughly 670-subject first cohort. High-throughput TCR immunosequencing, statistical association of individual TCRs with disease status, and machine learning were combined to predict cytomegalovirus infection status. What the research found in general, with its limitations: While some public TCRs were present in many individuals, most TCR sequences turned up only very rarely across donors. Of the cluster scores, around 95% were above 0 in a later analysis, which found that TCRs clustered in the first cohort also tended to co-occur in the 90 to 150 validation repertoires. Three of the identified cytomegalovirus-associated TCR beta chains were confirmed in vitro to be specific for cytomegalovirus antigens. The validation cohort had no HLA typing available for a later analysis, so co-occurrence within that cohort was assessed over all 130 or so repertoires. The classifier was reported to diagnose cytomegalovirus status with high specificity and sensitivity in both the original and validation cohorts. The authors suggested that the approach could potentially be generalized to other disease states and immunological phenotypes. A total of roughly 160 TCR beta chains were listed by the study as associated with cytomegalovirus.

Sequences SGHNT (CDR1) and YYREEE (CDR2) are obtained from the germline V gene (reference sequence). Its CDR3 holds 15 amino acids, cysteine through phenylalanine. Here the CDR3 DNA is all that survives: 45 bases in frame from base 1. At the junction V is shortened by 0 bases and J by 8 bases; bases outside the gene matches: 9. The protocol used for the library was the immunoSEQ multiplex PCR assay. The study's own analysis went as follows. A statistical classification framework was developed to diagnose cytomegalovirus status using the catalog of TCR beta chain sequences. The immuneACCESS repertoire file appears here via TCRdb, limited to in-frame rearrangements. These files lack a portion of the clones; in checked studies, under half of the deficit traces to unresolved V genes, and the cause of the others is not known. V, J and clone size were drawn from that table, and D and trimming were deduced from the DNA. The sample table contains 100,000 to 150,000 clones; only one count was recorded for about 93% of them. Approximately 1.2% of the sample is taken by the ten largest.

The donors were included in the validation cohort of approximately 130 subjects, a group kept apart from the roughly 670-subject first cohort. Note on this clone: No cognate antigen has been identified for it. Base qualities are not recorded, but no much larger clone differs from it by a single base.

Sequencing was performed on PBMCs. The rearranged chain carries TRBV5-4 and TRBJ1-2, with 8 junctional bases fitting TRBD1. The receptor comes from a woman in her late teens or twenties in good health and CMV-seronegative. The sequence in DNA is TGTGCCAGCAGCTTGGGACAGGGGCACGTTAGGGGCTACACCTTC. The resulting protein is CASSLGQGHVRGYTF.